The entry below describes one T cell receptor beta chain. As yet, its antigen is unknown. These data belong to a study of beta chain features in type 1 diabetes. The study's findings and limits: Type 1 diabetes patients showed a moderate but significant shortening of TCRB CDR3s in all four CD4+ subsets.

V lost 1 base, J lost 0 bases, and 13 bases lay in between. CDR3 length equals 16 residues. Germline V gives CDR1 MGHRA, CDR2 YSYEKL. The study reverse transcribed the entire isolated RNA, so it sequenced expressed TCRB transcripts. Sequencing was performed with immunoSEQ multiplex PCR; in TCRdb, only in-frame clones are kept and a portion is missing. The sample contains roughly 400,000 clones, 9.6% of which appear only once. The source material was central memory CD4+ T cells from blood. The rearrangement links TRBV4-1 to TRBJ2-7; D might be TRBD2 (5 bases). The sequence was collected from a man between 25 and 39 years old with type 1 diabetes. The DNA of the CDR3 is TGCGCCAGCAGCCAAGTTCATGGACGGGGCTCCTACGAGCAGTACTTC. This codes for CASSQVHGRGSYEQYF.